The rows below give T cell receptor beta chains drawn from one sample of a study of blood T cell repertoires in COVID-19. Sequencing used immunoSEQ multiplex PCR; TCRdb keeps in-frame clones, though not all of them. The repertoire holds approximately 71,000 clones, with 65% to 80% as singletons. The sequenced material came from peripheral blood. The receptors stem from a human donor in a cohort sampled during active COVID-19. Both conserved end residues are part of each CDR3. Each record gives: CDR3 length, J gene, clone size, D gene, V gene, CDR3 DNA, CDR3 protein. A D gene is named only where the DNA matches it firmly. The size of a clone is reported for some rows only, either as once, few or many, or as a class for expanded clones.

11,TRBJ2-7,.,.,TRBV16,TGTGCCAGCAGCGCGAACTACGAGCAGTACTTC,CASSANYEQYF
17,TRBJ2-2,.,.,TRBV11-3,TGTGCCAGCAGCTTTTCAAAAAACAGTCCTGGGACCGGGGAGCTGTTTTTT,CASSFSKNSPGTGELFF
14,TRBJ2-2,.,TRBD1,TRBV29-1,TGCAGCGGGGGACAGGGTTCGGGCACCGGGGAGCTGTTTTTT,CSGGQGSGTGELFF
16,TRBJ1-2,few,TRBD1,TRBV28,TGTGCCAGCAGTTCCCCCGAGGACAGGGTTAACTATGGCTACACCTTC,CASSSPEDRVNYGYTF
14,TRBJ1-2,few,.,TRBV5-1,TGCGCCAGCAGCCTGTCCACGGGGAGCTATGGCTACACCTTC,CASSLSTGSYGYTF
18,TRBJ2-2,.,.,TRBV4-2,TGTGCCAGCAGCCCAATAGGGGTTGCAGGGGCTTATGCCGGGGAGCTGTTTTTT,CASSPIGVAGAYAGELFF
13,TRBJ2-7,.,.,TRBV18,TGTGCCAGCTCACCAGGGACTGGCTACGAGCAGTACTTC,CASSPGTGYEQYF
15,TRBJ2-1,.,.,TRBV19,TGTGCCAGTAGTATGGAGCACCCTATATACAATGAGCAGTTCTTC,CASSMEHPIYNEQFF
15,TRBJ2-1,.,.,TRBV5-4,TGTGCCAGCAGCCCTAGCCTGAGCTCCTACAATGAGCAGTTCTTC,CASSPSLSSYNEQFF
13,TRBJ1-1,medium-sized,TRBD1,TRBV7-2,TGTGCCAGCAGCCCGACAGGGTCCACTGAAGCTTTCTTT,CASSPTGSTEAFF
16,TRBJ2-1,.,TRBD2,TRBV7-9,TGTGCCAGCAGCCCAAGAGGTAGCGGGTTCTACAATGAGCAGTTCTTC,CASSPRGSGFYNEQFF
13,TRBJ2-5,.,.,TRBV11-2,TGTGCCAGCAGCTTATCCGACCAAGAGACCCAGTACTTC,CASSLSDQETQYF
17,TRBJ2-2,few,.,TRBV19,TGTGCCAGTAGTATAGCCGGGGGGCCCGCGAACACCGGGGAGCTGTTTTTT,CASSIAGGPANTGELFF
12,TRBJ1-1,.,TRBD1,TRBV6-5,TGTGCCAGCAGTTATCGCACAGGGGCAGCTTTCTTT,CASSYRTGAAFF
13,TRBJ1-1,.,.,TRBV18,TGTGCCAGCTCACCCACGGGGGACACTGAAGCTTTCTTT,CASSPTGDTEAFF
15,TRBJ2-6,.,.,TRBV11-2,TGTGCCAGCAGAGAAGGGGACTCTGGGGCCAACGTCCTGACTTTC,CASREGDSGANVLTF
16,TRBJ2-3,.,TRBD2,TRBV10-2,TGCGCCAGCAGTGAGTCGTGGGCGGGAGGGACAGATACGCAGTATTTT,CASSESWAGGTDTQYF
15,TRBJ1-1,.,TRBD1,TRBV18,TGTGCCAGCTCACCAGGGGACAGGGGTGGCACTGAAGCTTTCTTT,CASSPGDRGGTEAFF
14,TRBJ2-7,.,.,TRBV27,TGTGCCAGCACCAGGGGTCCCTCGGCCCACGAGCAGTACTTC,CASTRGPSAHEQYF
15,TRBJ2-3,.,TRBD2,TRBV2,TGTGCCAGCAGCGGACTAGCGGGGGCCACAGATACGCAGTATTTT,CASSGLAGATDTQYF
12,TRBJ1-2,.,.,TRBV7-9,TGTGCCAGCAGCGAGCAGGGGTATGGCTACACCTTC,CASSEQGYGYTF
13,TRBJ2-3,medium-sized,.,TRBV6-5,TGTGCCAGCAGTTACGAGGGAACAGATACGCAGTATTTT,CASSYEGTDTQYF
13,TRBJ2-2,.,TRBD2,TRBV7-2,TGTGCCAGCAGCTTAGCGGGTAGCGGGGGGCTGTTTTTT,CASSLAGSGGLFF